These 27 T cell receptor beta chains share one sample of origin, sequenced in a study of technical replicates of blood from a few donors. Here immunoSEQ multiplex PCR was the method, and the copy in TCRdb shows in-frame clones only, minus some. The sample holds about 100,000 clones, roughly 95% seen once. The sequenced sample was T cells isolated from PBMCs. These receptors were taken from a human donor in good health.

This chain uses TRBV20-1 with TRBJ1-2; no definite D call. The germline CDR1 and CDR2 sequences are DFQATT and SNEGSKA (reference sequence). The CDR3 runs to 11 residues. The V and J ends lost 6 bases and 4 bases respectively, with 9 bases between them. CDR3 amino acids: CSAIGGYGYTF. CDR3 nucleotides: TGCAGTGCCATAGGCGGCTATGGCTACACCTTC.

CDR3 protein: CASSLATLDDTQYF. The CDR3 DNA reads as TGTGCCAGCAGCTTAGCGACTCTAGATGATACGCAGTATTTT. The gene calls are TRBV7-9 and TRBJ2-3; D uncertain. The CDR3 is made up of 14 amino acids. V was clipped by 0 bases and J by 6 bases, with 10 bases between them. Germline V gives CDR1 SEHNR, CDR2 FQNEAQ (reference sequence).

The chain has TRBV5-1 and TRBJ2-1, with 13 positions matching TRBD2. V lost 4 bases, J lost 6 bases, and 4 bases stayed unmatched. Looked up from germline, CDR1 is SGHRS and CDR2 is YFSETQ. This CDR3 region has 15 residues. The CDR3 region is CASSLLAGGLNEQFF. Written as DNA, the CDR3 is TGCGCCAGCAGCCTACTAGCGGGGGGGCTCAATGAGCAGTTCTTC.

This clone was recorded once. The chain joins TRBV18 to TRBJ2-6; D unclear. This CDR3 has 15 residues. Germline lookup yields CDR1 KGHSH and CDR2 LQKENI. The V and J ends lost 1 base and 0 bases respectively, with 4 bases between them. CDR3 in DNA: TGTGCCAGCTCACCACAGAGCTCTGGGGCCAACGTCCTGACTTTC. It codes for CASSPQSSGANVLTF.

About this clone: The junction differs from germline at one of its ends, possibly a read error. V usage is TRBV6-5 and J usage is TRBJ1-1; 7 bases line up with TRBD1. CDR1 and CDR2 (germline): MNHEY, SVGAGI. The CDR3 covers 16 residues. The CDR3 here is CATSYYRDSGAPEAFF. The CDR3 DNA follows: TGTGCCACCAGTTATTATCGGGACAGCGGAGCCCCTGAAGCTTTCTTT.

This chain connects TRBV7-8 to TRBJ2-7, with 10 bases matching TRBD1. This CDR3 has 15 amino acids. V dropped 5 bases and J dropped 7; count of bases not matched to a gene: 11. Germline values: CDR1 SGHVS, CDR2 FQNEAQ. CDR3 sequence reads: CASSPRGTGEREQYF. Here the CDR3 DNA reads TGTGCCAGCAGCCCCCGGGGGACAGGGGAGCGGGAGCAGTACTTC.

The chain employs TRBV27 and TRBJ2-5; 7 bases fit TRBD1. From germline, CDR1 is MNHEY and CDR2 SMNVEV (reference sequence). Trimming at V came to 7 bases and at J to 5 bases, leaving 13 bases not matched to a gene. CDR3 length equals 15 residues. The CDR3 coding sequence is TGTGCCAGCACTCAACAGGGGACGAACTACGAGACCCAGTACTTC. Translation: CASTQQGTNYETQYF.

J is TRBJ2-5 and V is TRBV29-1; 11 bases are shared with TRBD2. V shed 1 base and J 5 bases; nucleotides not matched to a gene: 9. The CDR3 has 16 amino acids. The germline gives CDR1 SQVTM, CDR2 ANQGSEA. The DNA for the CDR3 is TGCAGCGTTGAAGGCAGTAGCGGGAGGGCCGGGGAGACCCAGTACTTC. It codes for CSVEGSSGRAGETQYF.

The chain joins TRBV6-1 to TRBJ2-3; a possible D gene is TRBD1 (5 bases). Germline V gene sequence: CDR1 MNHNS, CDR2 SASEGT. There are 15 residues in the CDR3. Trimming took 8 bases from V and 6 from J, leaving 21 bases between them. Here the CDR3 DNA reads TGTGCCAGCCTCAATACAGGTTCAGGGTCCGATACGCAGTATTTT. Translation: CASLNTGSGSDTQYF.

The rearrangement links TRBV28 to TRBJ1-5; D unresolved. This CDR3 comprises 15 residues. Trimming stripped 3 bases from V and 2 bases from J, with 11 bases between. The V gene's germline CDR1 is MDHEN and CDR2 SYDVKM. The CDR3 bases are TGTGCCAGCAGTTTGCCATCAGAACGCAATCAGCCCCAGCATTTT. Its translation: CASSLPSERNQPQHF.

The chain links TRBV5-1 to TRBJ2-1; D perhaps matches TRBD2 (5 bases). Trimming removed 1 base at V and 9 bases at J, with 20 bases between. Germline-derived CDR1 and CDR2 are SGHRS and YFSETQ. The CDR3 is made up of 16 amino acids. DNA for the CDR3: TGCGCCAGCAGCTTGAATTTAGAGGGAGTCAAAGGTGAGCAGTTCTTC. As protein: CASSLNLEGVKGEQFF. Complete variable domain (other parts from reference TRBV5-1 and TRBJ2-1): KAGVTQTPRYLIKTRGQQVTLSCSPISGHRSVSWYQQTPGQGLQFLFEYFSETQRNKGNFPGRFSGRQFSNSRSEMNVSTLELGDSALYLCASSLNLEGVKGEQFFGPGTRLTVL.

The J gene is TRBJ2-7, the V gene TRBV5-1; D perhaps matches TRBD2 (6 bases). This CDR3 spans 14 amino acids. Germline assignment: CDR1 SGHRS and CDR2 YFSETQ. Trimming left V 4 bases short and J 2 bases short, with 13 bases between. CDR3 amino acids: CASSPQPGAYEQYF. CDR3 nucleotide sequence: TGCGCCAGCAGCCCCCAGCCGGGAGCCTACGAGCAGTACTTC.

The V and J genes are TRBV27 and TRBJ1-6; D might be TRBD1 (5 bases). The CDR3 is made up of 15 amino acids. Germline V gives CDR1 MNHEY, CDR2 SMNVEV (reference sequence). V was shortened by 2 bases and J by 10 bases, with 15 bases between the two germline ends. CDR3 sequence: CASSLGAGGRSPLHF. The CDR3 nucleotides read TGTGCCAGCAGTTTAGGGGCGGGAGGGCGGTCACCCCTCCACTTT.

The J gene is TRBJ2-2, the V gene TRBV28, with 7 bases aligning to TRBD2. Germline V gives CDR1 MDHEN, CDR2 SYDVKM. The junction had 8 bases not matched to a gene; V was cut back by 1 base and J by 6 bases. This CDR3 contains 16 residues. This CDR3 reads CASSLLGEGGPGELFF. Written as DNA, the CDR3 is TGTGCCAGCAGTTTATTGGGGGAGGGCGGGCCCGGGGAGCTGTTTTTT.

The chain links TRBV27 to TRBJ1-5; D possibly corresponds to TRBD1 (5 bases). This CDR3 region has 11 residues. V gave up 11 bases and J gave up 9 bases, with 14 bases separating them. Looked up from germline, CDR1 is MNHEY and CDR2 is SMNVEV (reference sequence). This CDR3 is CAGGGWRPQHF. Here the CDR3 DNA reads TGTGCCGGGGGGGGGTGGAGGCCCCAGCATTTT.

The chain employs TRBV7-9 and TRBJ1-1; D is uncertain. CDR1 is SEHNR, CDR2 FQNEAQ, per germline (reference sequence). V lost 6 bases and J lost 1, with 6 bases in between. This CDR3 has 12 residues. DNA for the CDR3: TGTGCCAGCAGAAACAGGAACACTGAAGCTTTCTTT. Its protein product is CASRNRNTEAFF.

The chain joins TRBV9 to TRBJ2-7; TRBD2 agrees at 8 bases. The V segment lost 4 bases and the J segment 2 bases; nucleotides outside the gene matches: 14. CDR1 is SGDLS, CDR2 YYNGEE, per germline. The CDR3 runs to 17 residues. The CDR3 nucleotides are TGTGCCAGCAGCCCTCGCGGGGCTAGCGGGTTTACCTACGAGCAGTACTTC. Protein sequence: CASSPRGASGFTYEQYF.

The V and J genes are TRBV6-5 and TRBJ1-6; 7 positions agree with TRBD1. Losses at the gene ends were 9 bases for V and 8 bases for J; bases not matched to a gene: 4. The CDR3 runs 12 residues. The germline V gene encodes CDR1 MNHEY and CDR2 SVGAGI. The CDR3 spells CASKGGDSPLHF. Here the CDR3 DNA reads TGTGCCAGTAAAGGGGGCGATTCACCCCTCCACTTT.

The chain employs TRBV7-9 and TRBJ1-4, with 7 bases identical to TRBD1. V was pared by 6 bases and J by 5 bases, with 6 bases of the junction left unmatched. Germline assignment: CDR1 SEHNR and CDR2 FQNEAQ (reference sequence). CDR3 length: 14 amino acids. Here the CDR3 reads CASRLQGINEKLFF. CDR3 in DNA: TGTGCCAGCAGGCTACAGGGGATAAATGAAAAACTGTTTTTT.

This rearrangement joins TRBV7-6 to TRBJ2-3; a weak D match, TRBD2 (6 bases). The V end was cut by 1 base, the J end by 0 bases, with 11 bases between. The CDR3 is 16 amino acids. Germline V CDR1 and CDR2: SGHVS, FNYEAQ. CDR3 protein: CASSLGDSVSTDTQYF. The DNA for the CDR3 is TGTGCCAGCAGCTTAGGGGACTCAGTTAGCACAGATACGCAGTATTTT.

The chain recombines TRBV11-2 with TRBJ1-1; no firm D call. V was pared by 4 bases and J by 2 bases, with 8 bases between. CDR1 and CDR2 from the germline V gene are SGHAT and FQNNGV. The CDR3 sequence is 13 residues long. The CDR3 reads CASSSGRNTEAFF. The CDR3 bases are TGTGCCAGCAGCTCCGGGAGAAACACTGAAGCTTTCTTT.

V and J are TRBV14 and TRBJ2-7, with TRBD1 matching over 7 bases. Germline lookup yields CDR1 SGHDN and CDR2 FVKESK. V gave up 5 bases and J gave up 3 bases; unmatched junction bases: 16. The CDR3 is 17 residues long. CDR3 region: CASSTLGYGTEDYEQYF. The CDR3 DNA reads as TGTGCCAGCAGCACACTGGGTTACGGGACAGAAGACTACGAGCAGTACTTC.

The chain carries TRBV27 and TRBJ2-1, with 7 bases lining up with TRBD2. The CDR3 totals 17 residues. Germline assignment: CDR1 MNHEY and CDR2 SMNVEV (reference sequence). V shed 6 bases and J 1 base; nucleotides not matched to a gene: 12. CDR3 in amino acids: CASRTLYLGGSYNEQFF. The CDR3 coding sequence is TGTGCCAGCAGAACCCTTTATTTGGGGGGGTCCTACAATGAGCAGTTCTTC.

V and J are TRBV18 and TRBJ1-5, with D hard to call. Trimming removed 3 bases at V and 0 bases at J, with 15 bases between. CDR3 size: 17 residues. CDR1 is KGHSH, CDR2 LQKENI, per germline. The CDR3 DNA is TGTGCCAGCTCACCTCTCGGGGTTTACGATAGCAATCAGCCCCAGCATTTT. It encodes CASSPLGVYDSNQPQHF.

The V and J genes are TRBV11-2 and TRBJ2-7, with TRBD1 matching over 9 bases. V lost 3 bases and J lost 3; bases outside the gene matches: 3. Germline CDR1 is SGHAT and CDR2 is FQNNGV. This CDR3 has 14 amino acids. As DNA, the CDR3 is TGTGCCAGCAGCTTTGGGACAGGGAACTACGAGCAGTACTTC. It yields the protein CASSFGTGNYEQYF.

The chain couples TRBV5-1 to TRBJ1-1; no definite D call. Trimming removed 0 bases from V and 1 base from J, with 7 bases in between. CDR1 is SGHRS and CDR2 is YFSETQ in the germline V gene. This CDR3 has 14 amino acids. The CDR3 coding sequence is TGCGCCAGCAGCTTGGGGCCGGGGAACACTGAAGCTTTCTTT. Residues: CASSLGPGNTEAFF.

The chain combines TRBV11-2 with TRBJ2-3, with 13 positions matching TRBD2. In germline, CDR1 is SGHAT, CDR2 FQNNGV. Losses at the gene ends were 0 bases for V and 2 bases for J; bases not matched to a gene: 5. CDR3 length equals 18 residues. CDR3 protein: CASSLDRLAGGYTDTQYF. The CDR3 bases are TGTGCCAGCAGCTTAGATAGACTAGCGGGGGGTTACACAGATACGCAGTATTTT. Full variable domain (missing parts from reference TRBV11-2 and TRBJ2-3): EAGVAQSPRYKIIEKRQSVAFWCNPISGHATLYWYQQILGQGPKLLIQFQNNGVVDDSQLPKDRFSAERLKGVDSTLKIQPAKLEDSAVYLCASSLDRLAGGYTDTQYFGPGTRLTVL.